This T cell receptor (beta chain) was sequenced in a study of T-cell reconstitution after alpha-beta-depleted transplantation in children. As it was prepared, the TCRbeta library received unique molecular identifiers. TCRdb recomputed calls from the PCR reads with MiXCR, one row per CDR3 protein. The table lists over 400,000 distinct CDR3 sequences, approximately 13% of them singletons. This sequence was found in a human donor who donated a stem cell graft to a child with combined immunodeficiency. Source: PBMCs from the stem cell graft donor, taken from the stem cell graft.

The CDR3 sequence: CASSQDIFRANTGELFF. CDR3 DNA: TGTGCCAGCAGCCAAGATATCTTCAGGGCCAACACCGGGGAGCTGTTTTTT. The chain couples TRBV14 to TRBJ2-2, with a tentative D call TRBD1 (5 bases). V dropped 0 bases and J dropped 2 bases, with 13 bases sitting between them. The CDR3 consists of 17 residues. Per the germline V gene, CDR1 is SGHDN and CDR2 is FVKESK. The full variable domain, rest sourced from reference TRBV14 and TRBJ2-2, is EAGVTQFPSHSVIEKGQTVTLRCDPISGHDNLYWYRRVMGKEIKFLLHFVKESKQDESGMPNNRFLAERTGGTYSTLKVQPAELEDSGVYFCASSQDIFRANTGELFFGEGSRLTVL.